This passage covers 20 T cell receptor beta chains from one sample sequenced in a study of blood T cell repertoires in COVID-19. TCRdb keeps only in-frame clones here, not all; method: immunoSEQ multiplex PCR. This sample has roughly 200,000 clones; 80% to 90% occur once, and the top ten carry 3% to 4%. Sequencing was carried out using PBMCs or T cells enriched from blood (not recorded which). These receptors were taken from a woman in her thirties or forties with acute COVID-19.

This chain links TRBV12-3 or TRBV12-4 with TRBJ2-7, with TRBD1 matching over 8 bases. Trimming at V came to 7 bases and at J to 1 base, leaving 3 bases not matched to a gene. CDR3 size: 13 residues. The CDR3 region is CASNRQGSYEQYF. CDR3 in DNA: TGTGCCAGCAACCGACAGGGGTCCTACGAGCAGTACTTC.

This chain joins TRBV19 and TRBJ2-6; 8 bases agree with TRBD1. Trimming at V came to 5 bases and at J to 3 bases, leaving 3 bases not matched to a gene. The CDR3 loop spans 15 amino acids. Germline V gene sequence: CDR1 LNHDA, CDR2 SQIVND (reference sequence). CDR3 DNA sequence: TGTGCCAGTAGTTGGACAGGGAGTGGGGCCAACGTCCTGACTTTC. Amino acids: CASSWTGSGANVLTF.

CDR3 nucleotides: TGTGCCAGCAGCTTTGACAGGGGGCGCACCGGGGAGCTGTTTTTT. Amino acids: CASSFDRGRTGELFF. The V call is TRBV7-3, the J call TRBJ2-2; 10 bases are shared with TRBD1. V trimming: 3 bases; J trimming: 4 bases; junction bases outside the gene matches: 2. This CDR3 has 15 amino acids. Per germline, CDR1 SGHTA and CDR2 FQGTGA.

The chain couples TRBV14 to TRBJ2-1; 7 nucleotides align to TRBD1. Trimming took 6 bases from V and 4 from J; bases not matched to a gene: 21. Germline V lookup: CDR1 SGHDN, CDR2 FVKESK. This CDR3 spans 19 amino acids. The CDR3 here is CASSPTGEGYRAVYNEQFF. The CDR3 bases are TGTGCCAGCAGTCCTACAGGGGAAGGGTACAGGGCCGTGTACAATGAGCAGTTCTTC.

The chain links TRBV28 to TRBJ1-2, with D possibly being TRBD1 (5 bases). Trimming took 7 bases from V and 1 from J, leaving 22 bases between them. Germline assignment: CDR1 MDHEN and CDR2 SYDVKM. The CDR3 sequence is 17 residues long. This CDR3 is CASTKRAGWDYNYGYTF. The CDR3 nucleotides read TGTGCCAGCACAAAAAGGGCAGGGTGGGACTATAACTATGGCTACACCTTC.

The chain recombines TRBV19 with TRBJ1-6, with D unresolved. The V end lost 2 bases, the J end lost 5 bases, and 4 bases lay between the germline ends. Germline V gene data show CDR1 as LNHDA and CDR2 as SQIVND (reference sequence). This CDR3 spans 13 amino acids. This CDR3 is CASSITDNSPLHF. The CDR3 DNA reads TGTGCCAGTAGTATAACGGATAATTCACCCCTCCACTTT.

This chain joins TRBV15 and TRBJ2-6; maybe TRBD2 (5 bases). The V and J ends lost 1 base and 4 bases respectively, with 8 bases between them. Per the germline V gene, CDR1 is LNHNV and CDR2 is YYDKDF (reference sequence). The CDR3 sequence is 15 residues long. The DNA of the CDR3 is TGTGCCACCAGCAGAGTGGGGAGCGGGGCCAACGTCCTGACTTTC. Its translation is CATSRVGSGANVLTF.

The rearrangement joins TRBV5-1 to TRBJ2-3; D is undetermined. Trimming shortened V by 2 bases and J by 6 bases, and 10 bases separated the two germline ends. Germline-derived CDR1 and CDR2 are SGHRS and YFSETQ. This CDR3 has 13 amino acids. DNA for the CDR3: TGCGCCAGCAGCTTAACACCCCAGGATACGCAGTATTTT. It is translated as CASSLTPQDTQYF.

This rearrangement joins TRBV9 to TRBJ2-3; 7 bases agree with TRBD1. From germline, CDR1 is SGDLS and CDR2 YYNGEE. The CDR3 sequence is 16 residues long. V gave up 4 bases and J gave up 0 bases; unmatched junction bases: 8. CDR3 loop: CASSPRQGGSTDTQYF. In DNA form, the CDR3 reads TGTGCCAGCAGCCCCCGACAGGGTGGGAGCACAGATACGCAGTATTTT.

The gene calls are TRBV3-1 (or the pseudogene TRBV3-2) and TRBJ2-4; the match to TRBD2 covers 8 bases. J lost 3 bases, V lost 4 bases, and 5 bases had no gene match. The germline CDR1 and CDR2 sequences are LGHDT and YNNKEL (reference sequence). The CDR3 is made up of 15 amino acids. This chain's CDR3 is CASSLRGLVKNIQYF. In DNA form, the CDR3 reads TGTGCCAGCAGCCTCCGGGGACTAGTCAAAAACATTCAGTACTTC.

The rearrangement links TRBV27 to TRBJ1-2; D perhaps matches TRBD1 (5 bases). Deletions cut 6 bases from V and 2 bases from J, with 10 bases between. CDR1 is MNHEY, CDR2 SMNVEV, per germline (reference sequence). This CDR3 has 13 amino acids. DNA for the CDR3: TGTGCCAGCAGCCAAAGGGGAAACTATGGCTACACCTTC. This translates into CASSQRGNYGYTF.

The chain combines TRBV10-1 with TRBJ2-3; 10 bases agree with TRBD1. Germline assignment: CDR1 WNHNN and CDR2 SYGVQD (reference sequence). V shed 9 bases, J shed 2 bases, and the junction held 2 bases outside the gene matches. The CDR3 is 13 amino acids. CDR3 DNA sequence: TGCGCCAGTGGGACAGGGGACACAGATACGCAGTATTTT. It is translated as CASGTGDTDTQYF.

This clone appeared a few times. The chain is built from TRBV28 and TRBJ1-2; TRBD1 is a possible D gene (6 bases). Trimming shortened V by 2 bases and J by 2 bases, and 15 bases separated the two germline ends. CDR3 length: 16 amino acids. Per germline, CDR1 MDHEN and CDR2 SYDVKM. The CDR3 spells CASSLVQGSPNYGYTF. The CDR3 bases are TGTGCCAGCAGTTTAGTTCAGGGGAGCCCAAACTATGGCTACACCTTC.

This chain uses TRBV6-2 or TRBV6-3 with TRBJ1-4; possible D gene TRBD1, 6 bases. The CDR3 sequence is 15 residues long. CDR1 and CDR2 (germline): MNHEY, SVGEGT. V dropped 3 bases and J dropped 2 bases, with 10 bases sitting between them. Here the CDR3 reads CASSYEDSTNEKLFF. CDR3 coding DNA: TGTGCCAGCAGTTATGAGGACAGTACTAATGAAAAACTGTTTTTT.

The J gene is TRBJ1-1, the V gene TRBV14; no definite D call. The CDR3 length is 14 residues. Germline CDR1 SGHDN, CDR2 FVKESK. Trimming took 0 bases from V and 4 from J, leaving 9 bases between them. As DNA, the CDR3 is TGTGCCAGCAGCCAAGACTTGGGCAGCACTGAAGCTTTCTTT. This gives the protein CASSQDLGSTEAFF.

The rearrangement links TRBV6-5 to TRBJ2-7; 9 nucleotides match TRBD1. The CDR3 spans 15 residues. Germline CDR1 and CDR2: MNHEY and SVGAGI. V shed 7 bases and J 2 bases; nucleotides not matched to a gene: 9. The DNA of the CDR3 is TGTGCCAGCACCATGGGGGGGACAGGGACCTACGAGCAGTACTTC. The encoded protein is CASTMGGTGTYEQYF.

The chain uses TRBV28 and TRBJ2-7; TRBD2 is a possible D gene (6 bases). V was pared by 8 bases and J by 7 bases, with 21 bases between. The CDR3 has 14 residues. Germline values: CDR1 MDHEN, CDR2 SYDVKM. The CDR3 reads CASLMGDSLREQYF. The CDR3 DNA follows: TGTGCCAGCTTAATGGGGGACTCCCTGAGGGAGCAGTACTTC.

This sequence joins TRBV19 and TRBJ2-7; 7 bases line up with TRBD1. With V trimmed by 4 bases and J by 0 bases, 6 bases remained unmatched. Looked up from germline, CDR1 is LNHDA and CDR2 is SQIVND (reference sequence). CDR3 length equals 15 residues. CDR3 nucleotide sequence: TGTGCCAGTAGTAAGGGACAGCCTTACTCCTACGAGCAGTACTTC. It codes for CASSKGQPYSYEQYF.

The chain uses TRBV4-3 and TRBJ2-7; D may be TRBD1 (5 bases). Trimming removed 0 bases at V and 1 base at J, with 7 bases between. The germline V gene has CDR1 LGHNA and CDR2 YSLEER. The CDR3 is 14 residues long. The CDR3 protein is CASSQEGASYEQYF. The CDR3 DNA reads TGCGCCAGCAGCCAAGAAGGGGCGTCCTACGAGCAGTACTTC.

This chain connects TRBV5-1 to TRBJ2-7; 7 bases align to TRBD1. The V segment lost 0 bases and the J segment 2 bases; nucleotides outside the gene matches: 8. The CDR3 length is 16 residues. The germline CDR1 and CDR2 sequences are SGHRS and YFSETQ. CDR3 DNA sequence: TGCGCCAGCAGCTTGGGTCCCGGACAGGTCCCCTACGAGCAGTACTTC. It encodes CASSLGPGQVPYEQYF.